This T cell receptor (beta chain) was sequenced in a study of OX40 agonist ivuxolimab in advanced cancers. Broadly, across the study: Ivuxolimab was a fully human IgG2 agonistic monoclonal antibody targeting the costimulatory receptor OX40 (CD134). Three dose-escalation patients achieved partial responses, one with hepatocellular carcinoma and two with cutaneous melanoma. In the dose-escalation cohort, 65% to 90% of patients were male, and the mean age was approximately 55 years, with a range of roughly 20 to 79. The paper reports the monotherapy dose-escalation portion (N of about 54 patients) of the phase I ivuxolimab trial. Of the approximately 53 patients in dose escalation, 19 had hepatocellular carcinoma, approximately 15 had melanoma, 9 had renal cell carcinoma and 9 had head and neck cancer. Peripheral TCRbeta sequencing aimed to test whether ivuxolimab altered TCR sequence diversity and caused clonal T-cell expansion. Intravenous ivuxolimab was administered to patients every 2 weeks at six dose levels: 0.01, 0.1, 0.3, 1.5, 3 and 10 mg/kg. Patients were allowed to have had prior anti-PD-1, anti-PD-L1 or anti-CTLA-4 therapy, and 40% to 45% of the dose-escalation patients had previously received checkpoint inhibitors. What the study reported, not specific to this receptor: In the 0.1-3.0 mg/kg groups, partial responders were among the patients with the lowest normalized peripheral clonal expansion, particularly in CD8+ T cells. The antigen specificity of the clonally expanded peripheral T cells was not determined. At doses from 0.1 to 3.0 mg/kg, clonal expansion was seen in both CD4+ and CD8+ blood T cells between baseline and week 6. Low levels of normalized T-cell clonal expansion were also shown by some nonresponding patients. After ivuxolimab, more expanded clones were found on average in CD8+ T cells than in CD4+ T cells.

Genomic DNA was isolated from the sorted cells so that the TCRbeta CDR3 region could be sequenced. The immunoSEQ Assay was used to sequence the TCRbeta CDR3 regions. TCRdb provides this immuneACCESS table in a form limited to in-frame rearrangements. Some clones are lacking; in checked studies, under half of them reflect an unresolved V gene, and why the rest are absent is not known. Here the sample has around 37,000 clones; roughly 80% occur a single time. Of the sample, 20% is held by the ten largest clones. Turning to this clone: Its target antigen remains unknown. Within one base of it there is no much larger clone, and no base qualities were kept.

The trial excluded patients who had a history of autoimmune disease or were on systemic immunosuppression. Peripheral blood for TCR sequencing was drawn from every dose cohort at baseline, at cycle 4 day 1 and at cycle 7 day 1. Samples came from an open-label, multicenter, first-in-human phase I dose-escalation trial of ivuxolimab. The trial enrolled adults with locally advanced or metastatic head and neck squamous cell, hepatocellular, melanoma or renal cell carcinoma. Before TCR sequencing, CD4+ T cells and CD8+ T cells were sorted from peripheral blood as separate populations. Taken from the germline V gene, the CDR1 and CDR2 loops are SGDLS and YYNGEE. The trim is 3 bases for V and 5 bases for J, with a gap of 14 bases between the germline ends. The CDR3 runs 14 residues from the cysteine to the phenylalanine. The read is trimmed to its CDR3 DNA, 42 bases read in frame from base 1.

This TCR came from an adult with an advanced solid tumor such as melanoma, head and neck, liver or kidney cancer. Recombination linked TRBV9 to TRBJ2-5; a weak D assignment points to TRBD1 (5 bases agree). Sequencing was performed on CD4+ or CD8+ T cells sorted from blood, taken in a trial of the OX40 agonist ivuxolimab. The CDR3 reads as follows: CASSEGQEGETQYF. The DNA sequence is TGTGCCAGCAGCGAGGGGCAGGAAGGGGAGACCCAGTACTTC.